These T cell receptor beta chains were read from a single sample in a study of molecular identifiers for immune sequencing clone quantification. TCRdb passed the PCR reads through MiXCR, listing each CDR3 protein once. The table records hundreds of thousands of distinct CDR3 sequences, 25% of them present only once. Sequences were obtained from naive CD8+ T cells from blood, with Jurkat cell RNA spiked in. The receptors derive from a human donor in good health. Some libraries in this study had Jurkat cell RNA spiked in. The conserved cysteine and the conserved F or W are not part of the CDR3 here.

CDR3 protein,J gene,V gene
ASSDYSRTQY,TRBJ2-3,TRBV7-9
AWSPMLAGGPYEQY,TRBJ2-7,TRBV30
ASSFSWNTEAF,TRBJ1-1,TRBV6-2/TRBV6-3
ASSILSGFSYEQY,TRBJ2-7,TRBV19
ASSQDPLAWETRY,TRBJ2-5,TRBV14
ASSHAGTGDEKLF,TRBJ1-4,TRBV4-1
ASSKRTPYNEQF,TRBJ2-1,TRBV6-5
ASSVEGLAATSTDTQY,TRBJ2-3,TRBV9
ASGSLADGGDTQY,TRBJ2-3,TRBV11-2
ASSKGGVGEQY,TRBJ2-7,TRBV19
AGSPLGLAEGEKLF,TRBJ1-4,TRBV7-9
ASSASGRYTDTQY,TRBJ2-3,TRBV6-4
ASSKTSGPQETQY,TRBJ2-5,TRBV18
ATSRDGTGGGQPQH,TRBJ1-5,TRBV15
ASSASGTGWTGELF,TRBJ2-2,TRBV12-3/TRBV12-4
ASSRLTGTRTQY,TRBJ2-5,TRBV19
ASNPGQIRVNTEAF,TRBJ1-1,TRBV5-6
ASSDSGGADTQY,TRBJ2-3,TRBV6-4
ASSPGTGVNTGEPF,TRBJ2-2,TRBV6-5
ASSFLGQVDEKLF,TRBJ1-4,TRBV27
SGQGDTPGELF,TRBJ2-2,TRBV29-1
ASSILAGVETDTQY,TRBJ2-3,TRBV19
ASSPLGGRRSYEQY,TRBJ2-7,TRBV19
ASSLVRLGVTDTQY,TRBJ2-3,TRBV5-6
ATSDSQQRSTDTQY,TRBJ2-3,TRBV24-1
ASSLYRAYTEAF,TRBJ1-1,TRBV11-2
SVDATYNEQF,TRBJ2-1,TRBV29-1
ASSLVSGARTDTQY,TRBJ2-3,TRBV7-2
AGSAGGLWGNQPQH,TRBJ1-5,TRBV7-9
ASSLFRASTDTQY,TRBJ2-3,TRBV7-6
SARDTRETGANVLT,TRBJ2-6,TRBV20-1
ASSQTAFQETQY,TRBJ2-5,TRBV12-3/TRBV12-4
ASSSLRLGRNPYNEQF,TRBJ2-1,TRBV7-2
ASSRKGPGSQETQY,TRBJ2-5,TRBV14
ASSLLGSVGAF,TRBJ1-1,TRBV6-5
ASSALGPNTEAF,TRBJ1-1,TRBV7-3
ASSYVGGTTDTQY,TRBJ2-3,TRBV6-5
ASSKEGLAKYEQY,TRBJ2-7,TRBV21-1
ASRGILNTEAF,TRBJ1-1,TRBV12-3/TRBV12-4
ASRSTAGNQETQY,TRBJ2-5,TRBV2
ASSSLGQGRSQPQH,TRBJ1-5,TRBV12-3/TRBV12-4
ASSLEDRWQETQY,TRBJ2-5,TRBV5-1
SVGPSAMIDTQY,TRBJ2-3,TRBV29-1
ASSQDGPSGGSSYEQY,TRBJ2-7,TRBV4-3
ASSLVTGGDNQPQH,TRBJ1-5,TRBV7-9